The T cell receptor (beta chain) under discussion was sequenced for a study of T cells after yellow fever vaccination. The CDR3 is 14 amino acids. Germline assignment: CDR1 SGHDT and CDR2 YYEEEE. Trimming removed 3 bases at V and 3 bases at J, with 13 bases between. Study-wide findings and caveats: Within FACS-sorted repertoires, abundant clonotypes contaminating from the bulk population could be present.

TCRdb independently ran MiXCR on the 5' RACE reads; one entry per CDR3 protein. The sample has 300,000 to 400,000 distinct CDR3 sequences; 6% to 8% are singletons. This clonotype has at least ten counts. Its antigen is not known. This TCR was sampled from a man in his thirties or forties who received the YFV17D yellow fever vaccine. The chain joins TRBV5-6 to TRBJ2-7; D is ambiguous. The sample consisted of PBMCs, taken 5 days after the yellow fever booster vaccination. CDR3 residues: CASSWSTVIYEQYF. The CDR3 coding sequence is TGTGCCAGCAGCTGGAGCACGGTCATCTACGAGCAGTACTTC.